This T cell receptor beta chain was recovered during a study of breast tumors, draining lymph nodes, adjacent tissues. Axillary draining lymph nodes of breast cancer patients supplied the node samples. TCRdb independently ran MiXCR on the multiplex PCR reads; one entry per CDR3 protein. The sample records about 130,000 distinct CDR3 sequences, around 20% being singletons. Study conclusions and caveats: Tumor TCR diversity was below lymph nodes but above nontumor tissue.

V lost 3 bases and J 5 bases, leaving 16 bases between the germline ends. This CDR3 spans 15 amino acids. From germline, CDR1 is SGHDN and CDR2 FVKESK. This clonotype appeared many times. Its matching antigen is unknown. The sample taken for sequencing was axillary lymph node tissue. This sequence joins TRBV14 and TRBJ2-5; D is unresolved. The sequence came from a female donor with breast cancer. Some clones in this sample may be carry-over from other donors' samples. DNA of the CDR3: TGTGCCAGCAGCCATTATCAGGCAGGATTGGAGACCCAGTACTTC. Translating gives CASSHYQAGLETQYF.